The 28 T cell receptor beta chains given below trace back to one sample, sequenced in a study of CXCR3-negative and CXCR3-positive naive CD8 T cells. The authors prepared UMI-labeled TRB cDNA libraries by 5' RACE. With the 5' RACE reads reprocessed, TCRdb shows one record per CDR3 protein and no DNA. The sample has 75,000 to 100,000 distinct CDR3 sequences; the top ten hold 1.6%. The material sequenced was naive CXCR3- CD8+ T cells from blood. Subset specified: CD45RO-CCR7+CD27+CD95- naive CD8+ T cells lacking CXCR3 (TNR3-). The origin of the receptors is a human donor in good health. Some clones in this sample may be carry-over from other donors' samples.

The CDR3: CSARDHGSTYEQYF. The chain employs TRBV20-1 and TRBJ2-7. CDR3 length: 14 amino acids. Germline values: CDR1 DFQATT, CDR2 SNEGSKA (reference sequence).

V and J are TRBV29-1 and TRBJ1-1; there is no DNA to check the TCRdb D call of TRBD1. The CDR3 is 12 amino acids. Germline CDR1 is SQVTM and CDR2 is ANQGSEA. The CDR3 reads CSVEGLHPEAFF.

Here the CDR3 reads CSVELGRMNTEAFF. The chain is built from TRBV29-1 and TRBJ1-1. Germline CDR1 SQVTM, CDR2 ANQGSEA. The CDR3 runs 14 residues.

V usage is TRBV20-1 and J usage is TRBJ2-3; the TCRdb D gene call, TRBD2, has no DNA to confirm it. In germline, CDR1 is DFQATT, CDR2 SNEGSKA (reference sequence). The CDR3 runs 16 residues. The CDR3 protein is CSATTSGGVSTDTQYF.

The V gene is TRBV10-1, the J gene TRBJ2-7. The CDR3 contains 13 residues. The germline gives CDR1 WNHNN, CDR2 SYGVQD (reference sequence). CDR3 protein: CASSLSAAYEQYF.

The chain uses TRBV4-1 and TRBJ2-7; TCRdb reports TRBD1, a call that lacks DNA to check it against. Germline CDR1 is MGHRA and CDR2 is YSYEKL. The length of the CDR3 is 15 residues. CDR3: CASSPTPGPSYEQYF.

The chain couples TRBV11-2 to TRBJ2-2; TCRdb calls TRBD1, which cannot be checked without DNA. The length of the CDR3 is 15 residues. Per germline, CDR1 SGHAT and CDR2 FQNNGV. CDR3 residues: CASSPGQGAPGELFF.

V usage is TRBV2 and J usage is TRBJ2-5; TCRdb returns TRBD2, unconfirmable since there is no DNA. Per the germline V gene, CDR1 is SNHLY and CDR2 is FYNNEI. There are 18 residues in the CDR3. Here the CDR3 reads CASGSGPTGSTEQETQYF.

This chain uses TRBV7-8 with TRBJ2-7; the D gene TCRdb calls, TRBD1, cannot be checked with no DNA. Germline V gene lookup returns CDR1 SGHVS and CDR2 FQNEAQ. The CDR3 runs 15 residues. The CDR3 spells CASSHPDGTGYEQYF. Full variable domain (outside the CDR3, taken from reference TRBV7-8 and TRBJ2-7): GAGVSQSPRYKVAKRGQDVALRCDPISGHVSLFWYQQALGQGPEFLTYFQNEAQLDKSGLPSDRFFAERPEGSVSTLKIQRTQQEDSAVYLCASSHPDGTGYEQYFGPGTRLTVT.

The CDR3: CASAMNNAYEQYF. The chain uses TRBV5-5 and TRBJ2-7. In germline, CDR1 is SGHKS, CDR2 YYEKEE (reference sequence). The CDR3 spans 13 residues.

This chain connects TRBV29-1 to TRBJ2-1; absent DNA, TCRdb's TRBD2 call cannot be checked. The CDR3 is made up of 11 amino acids. CDR1 SQVTM and CDR2 ANQGSEA come from the germline V gene. The CDR3 spells CSVVEGSEQFF.

V usage is TRBV29-1 and J usage is TRBJ2-7; the D gene TCRdb calls, TRBD1, cannot be checked with no DNA. The CDR3 covers 14 residues. Looked up from germline, CDR1 is SQVTM and CDR2 is ANQGSEA. The CDR3 spells CSARDESSLYEQYF.

V is TRBV7-9 and J is TRBJ2-3; the TRBD1 assignment by TCRdb is unverifiable without DNA. This CDR3 region has 13 residues. Germline CDR1 and CDR2: SEHNR and FQNEAQ (reference sequence). The CDR3 loop reads CASSRGAGDTQYF.

This chain connects TRBV27 to TRBJ1-6. Germline CDR1 MNHEY, CDR2 SMNVEV (reference sequence). The CDR3 length is 14 residues. CDR3 region: CASRVSSYNSPLHF.

V gene TRBV4-3 combines with J gene TRBJ1-1; the TCRdb D gene call, TRBD1, has no DNA to confirm it. Germline V gene data show CDR1 as LGHNA and CDR2 as YSLEER. CDR3 length equals 14 residues. CDR3 amino acids: CASSQGRLNTEAFF.

The genes are TRBV7-6 and TRBJ2-3; TCRdb lists TRBD2, though no DNA is available to test this call. Germline lookup yields CDR1 SGHVS and CDR2 FNYEAQ. The CDR3 covers 19 residues. CDR3 in amino acids: CASSSAPGLAGGRTDTQYF.

The J gene is TRBJ2-5, the V gene TRBV6-6; the D call of TRBD1 rests on TCRdb alone, since no DNA is present to check it. The germline CDR1 and CDR2 sequences are MNHNY and SVGAGI (reference sequence). The CDR3 runs 13 residues. CDR3 sequence reads: CASSRQGSETQYF.

The V and J genes are TRBV30 and TRBJ2-1. Germline CDR1 GTSNPN, CDR2 SVGIG (reference sequence). The CDR3 is 11 residues long. Here the CDR3 reads CAWSYSNEQFF.

The J gene is TRBJ2-5, the V gene TRBV11-3; TCRdb selects TRBD1, and the lack of DNA leaves this call unchecked. The germline V gene encodes CDR1 SGHNT and CDR2 YENEEA. The CDR3 loop spans 14 amino acids. The CDR3 here is CASSPSGGAETQYF.

This chain connects TRBV7-9 to TRBJ2-7. The CDR3 has 12 amino acids. Germline V gene data show CDR1 as SEHNR and CDR2 as FQNEAQ (reference sequence). The CDR3 protein is CASSWDYYEQYF. Full variable domain (missing parts from reference TRBV7-9 and TRBJ2-7): DTGVSQNPRHKITKRGQNVTFRCDPISEHNRLYWYRQTLGQGPEFLTYFQNEAQLEKSRLLSDRFSAERPKGSFSTLEIQRTEQGDSAMYLCASSWDYYEQYFGPGTRLTVT.

The CDR3 is CASSHSRGPNSPLHF. The V gene is TRBV12-3 or TRBV12-4, the J gene TRBJ1-6. This CDR3 comprises 15 residues.

V is TRBV5-1 and J is TRBJ2-7; TCRdb selects TRBD1, and the lack of DNA leaves this call unchecked. The CDR3 has 13 residues. The V gene's germline CDR1 is SGHRS and CDR2 YFSETQ. CDR3: CASRSQGVYEQYF.

This chain's CDR3 is CASDPRGTSTDTQYF. This sequence joins TRBV7-8 and TRBJ2-3; lacking DNA, the TRBD1 call made by TCRdb goes unchecked. In germline, CDR1 is SGHVS, CDR2 FQNEAQ. The length of the CDR3 is 15 residues.

The rearrangement uses TRBV7-9 and TRBJ2-7; checking the TCRdb D call of TRBD1 is not possible without DNA. This CDR3 has 15 amino acids. The germline V gene encodes CDR1 SEHNR and CDR2 FQNEAQ (reference sequence). The CDR3 here is CASSPPATGGYEQYF.

The V call is TRBV5-1, the J call TRBJ2-7. From germline, CDR1 is SGHRS and CDR2 YFSETQ. This CDR3 has 13 residues. CDR3 residues: CASSLGGTYEQYF. Full variable domain (outside the CDR3, taken from reference TRBV5-1 and TRBJ2-7): KAGVTQTPRYLIKTRGQQVTLSCSPISGHRSVSWYQQTPGQGLQFLFEYFSETQRNKGNFPGRFSGRQFSNSRSEMNVSTLELGDSALYLCASSLGGTYEQYFGPGTRLTVT.

The V and J genes are TRBV28 and TRBJ2-7. Germline V lookup: CDR1 MDHEN, CDR2 SYDVKM. The CDR3 runs 14 residues. The CDR3 region is CASSSLEGSYEQYF.

The rearrangement joins TRBV10-2 to TRBJ2-7; the TRBD1 assignment by TCRdb is unverifiable without DNA. This CDR3 spans 14 amino acids. The germline V gene has CDR1 WSHSY and CDR2 SAAADI. CDR3 loop: CASSVSRGNDEQYF.

The chain is built from TRBV5-1 and TRBJ1-2; TCRdb's D gene call, TRBD1, goes unchecked for lack of DNA. The CDR3 is 16 residues long. Germline CDR1 is SGHRS and CDR2 is YFSETQ. CDR3 in amino acids: CASSLRAGGVENGYTF.